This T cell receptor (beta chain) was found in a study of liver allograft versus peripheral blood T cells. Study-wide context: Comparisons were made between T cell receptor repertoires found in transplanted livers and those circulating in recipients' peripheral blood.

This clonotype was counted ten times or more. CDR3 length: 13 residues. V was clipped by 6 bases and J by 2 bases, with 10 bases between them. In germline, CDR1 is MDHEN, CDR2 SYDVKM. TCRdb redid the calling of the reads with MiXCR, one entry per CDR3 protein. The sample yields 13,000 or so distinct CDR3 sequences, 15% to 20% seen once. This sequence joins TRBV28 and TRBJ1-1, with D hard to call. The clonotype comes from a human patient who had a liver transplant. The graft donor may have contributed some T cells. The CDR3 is CASSETANTEAFF. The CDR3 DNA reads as TGTGCCAGCAGCGAGACTGCCAACACTGAAGCTTTCTTT.